Below, one TCR beta chain is given with its context. In its sample, this clone was seen once. This receptor's antigen is unknown. Per-nucleotide qualities are absent, and no much larger clonotype sits a single base away. The collaborating institutions used their own protocols to collect whole blood in K2EDTA tubes. For TCRbeta analysis, collaborators shipped samples as frozen whole blood, isolated PBMCs, or DNA extracted from either of those sample types. The data originate from a study of blood T cell repertoires in COVID-19 (dated by TCRdb to about 2020). In the study overall: Samples from collaborators originated in the United States, Italy and Spain and spanned both the acute and convalescent phases of COVID-19. The material from the prospective study consisted of cDNA or gDNA derived from T cells, B-cell-depleted T cells, or PBMCs. Subjects who had been exposed to COVID-19, were actively infected with it, or had recovered from it provided the deeply sampled blood TCRbeta repertoires that made up the dataset. The repertoires were released in a freely available public database meant as a resource for research on the immune response to SARS-CoV-2. The samples were drawn from two sources: the first 160 participants of the ongoing ImmuneRACE study, and about 1,300 subjects contributed by 6 global collaborators. A de-identified subject ID, COVID-19 status, age in years and sex were almost always included in the sample metadata. Where available, HLA class I and class II types were obtained from metadata supplied by the sample provider rather than from assay-based typing. The full study reports these points: Clinical and demographic metadata were provided uncurated, with the amount varying by source and participant.

The CDR3 spans 16 residues, from the cysteine through the phenylalanine. Kept here is only the CDR3 DNA, which spans 48 bases and is read in frame from base 1. The germline V gene provides CDR1 SGHRS and CDR2 YFSETQ. V is clipped by 4 bases and J by 1 base, and the sequence between their germline boundaries is 16 bases long. TCRbeta CDR3 regions were amplified from genomic DNA using the immunoSEQ Assay, a bias-controlled multiplex PCR. In the paper's pipeline: Nucleated cell counts per sample were estimated from amplification of reference gene primers within the assay. To quantify the absolute abundance of each unique TCRbeta CDR3 rearrangement, sequence reads were collapsed and filtered. For each sample, productive Simpson clonality was calculated by taking the square root of Simpson's diversity index across productive rearrangements. TCRdb mirrors the immuneACCESS table, restricted to in-frame sequences. Some clones are absent from its copies; in checked studies, under half trace to an unresolved V gene, and the reason for the others is unknown. V, J and clone size were drawn from that table, and D and trimming were deduced from the DNA. This sample is represented by roughly 230,000 clones; 81% of them were singletons. Roughly 8% of the sample is taken by the ten largest.

The sequence links TRBV5-1 to TRBJ2-3, with a weak D call of TRBD1 (6 bases match). The sample taken for sequencing was peripheral blood. The receptor was isolated from a woman aged 80 or older with acute or convalescent COVID-19. The DNA sequence is given as TGCGCCAGCAGCCTTACAGGGATTGCGGGCACAGATACGCAGTATTTT. The resulting protein is CASSLTGIAGTDTQYF.